Below are 28 T cell receptor beta chains sequenced from a single sample in a study of early T cells in non-severe SARS-CoV-2 infection. TCRdb reprocessed the 5' RACE reads via MiXCR and lists one record per CDR3 protein. The repertoire has 70,000 to 90,000 distinct CDR3 sequences, just under 15% of them found once; the top ten carry 5.5%. The sample comprised whole blood. Receptor source: an adult who was a healthcare worker with PCR-confirmed SARS-CoV-2 infection or an uninfected control (not recorded which).

The chain links TRBV11-2 to TRBJ2-4, with a weak D call TRBD2 (6 bases). CDR1 and CDR2 from the germline V gene are SGHAT and FQNNGV. Trimming stripped 3 bases from V and 8 bases from J, with 14 bases between. This CDR3 has 14 amino acids. CDR3 in amino acids: CASSFAVRRDIQYF. The CDR3, as DNA: TGTGCCAGCAGCTTCGCAGTAAGGAGGGACATTCAGTACTTC.

This chain uses TRBV29-1 with TRBJ2-1, with D unclear. The CDR3 has 12 residues. Trimming removed 4 bases at V and 6 bases at J, with 10 bases between. Germline CDR1 and CDR2: SQVTM and ANQGSEA. The CDR3 loop is CSVGFTSNEQFF. In DNA form, the CDR3 reads TGCAGCGTTGGCTTTACGAGCAATGAGCAGTTCTTC.

This chain joins TRBV25-1 and TRBJ2-1; 7 nucleotides match TRBD1. CDR3 size: 11 residues. V shed 6 bases, J shed 9 bases, and the junction held 2 bases outside the gene matches. Germline V gives CDR1 MGHDK, CDR2 SYGVNS. This CDR3 is CASRSGGEQFF. For the CDR3, the DNA is TGTGCCAGCAGATCAGGGGGTGAGCAGTTCTTC. Combining the CDR3 with reference TRBV25-1 and TRBJ2-1 gives the whole variable domain EADIYQTPRYLVIGTGKKITLECSQTMGHDKMYWYQQDPGMELHLIHYSYGVNSTEKGDLSSESTVSRIRTEHFPLTLESARPSHTSQYLCASRSGGEQFFGPGTRLTVL.

The rearrangement links TRBV2 to TRBJ2-7; 7 nucleotides match TRBD1. This CDR3 region has 13 residues. Germline assignment: CDR1 SNHLY and CDR2 FYNNEI. Unmatched junction bases numbered 4, after V lost 7 bases and J lost 1 base. CDR3 bases: TGTGCCAGCATCCCGGGACAGTCCTACGAGCAGTACTTC. Translated, it gives CASIPGQSYEQYF.

This clonotype showed up just a few times. J is TRBJ2-7 and V is TRBV2; D may correspond to TRBD1 or TRBD2 (5 bases each). Trimming took 7 bases from V and 3 from J, leaving 19 bases between them. In germline, CDR1 is SNHLY, CDR2 FYNNEI. This CDR3 spans 15 amino acids. Here the CDR3 reads CASTKGDPPYYEQYF. The DNA for the CDR3 is TGTGCCAGCACCAAAGGGGACCCGCCTTACTACGAGCAGTACTTC.

The chain combines TRBV14 with TRBJ2-3; 9 nucleotides align to TRBD2. Germline assignment: CDR1 SGHDN and CDR2 FVKESK. J lost 6 bases, V lost 3 bases, and 7 bases had no gene match. This CDR3 contains 15 residues. In DNA form, the CDR3 reads TGTGCCAGCAGCCAGTTGGGGACTAGCATGGATACGCAGTATTTT. Translated: CASSQLGTSMDTQYF.

The sample holds a few counts of this clonotype. Germline and junction disagree at one end, which may indicate a read error. This chain links TRBV18 with TRBJ2-7, with D possibly being TRBD1 (6 bases). This CDR3 is built from 15 residues. Looked up from germline, CDR1 is KGHSH and CDR2 is LQKENI. Here the CDR3 reads CASSPQQGAGNEQYF. In nucleotides, the CDR3 is TGTGCCAGCTCTCCACAACAGGGAGCAGGAAACGAGCAGTACTTC.

V is TRBV6-4 and J is TRBJ2-1; D possibly corresponds to TRBD1 (5 bases). V was trimmed by 4 bases and J by 9 bases, leaving 13 bases between them. Germline V CDR1 and CDR2: MRHNA, SNTAGT. The CDR3 has 13 amino acids. This chain's CDR3 is CASSASGNGEQFF. CDR3 bases: TGTGCCAGCAGTGCATCAGGGAACGGTGAGCAGTTCTTC.

The chain employs TRBV5-1 and TRBJ1-6; the D gene is possibly TRBD1 (6 bases). The CDR3 has 14 amino acids. From germline, CDR1 is SGHRS and CDR2 YFSETQ. Trimming took 0 bases from V and 7 from J, leaving 8 bases between them. The CDR3: CASSLAGGNSPLHF. The CDR3 region has the DNA TGCGCCAGCAGCTTGGCCGGGGGCAATTCACCCCTCCACTTT.

This clonotype was recorded a few times. The chain is built from TRBV9 and TRBJ2-3; 7 nucleotides line up with TRBD2. Germline V gene data show CDR1 as SGDLS and CDR2 as YYNGEE. This CDR3 contains 13 residues. The V segment lost 7 bases and the J segment 2 bases; nucleotides outside the gene matches: 4. CDR3 DNA sequence: TGTGCCAGCGGACTAGAACACACAGATACGCAGTATTTT. This sequence encodes CASGLEHTDTQYF. The whole variable domain, remainder taken from reference TRBV9 and TRBJ2-3, is DSGVTQTPKHLITATGQRVTLRCSPRSGDLSVYWYQQSLDQGLQFLIQYYNGEERAKGNILERFSAQQFPDLHSELNLSSLELGDSALYFCASGLEHTDTQYFGPGTRLTVL.

This clonotype was seen ten or more times. This sequence joins TRBV10-3 and TRBJ2-5; D gene uncertain. The germline V gene encodes CDR1 ENHRY and CDR2 SYGVKD. This CDR3 is 11 amino acids long. V lost 4 bases to trimming and J lost 5 bases, with 5 bases between them. The CDR3 region is CAISARETQYF. For the CDR3, the DNA is TGTGCCATCAGTGCACGGGAGACCCAGTACTTC.

The gene calls are TRBV2 and TRBJ1-2; no firm D call. The CDR3 is 13 residues long. Trimming removed 4 bases at V and 4 bases at J, with 10 bases between. Germline V gene sequence: CDR1 SNHLY, CDR2 FYNNEI. The CDR3 loop is CASSGLLRYGYTF. CDR3 sequence (DNA): TGTGCCAGCAGTGGGCTCCTTCGCTATGGCTACACCTTC.

This clonotype was seen a handful of times. The J gene is TRBJ2-2, the V gene TRBV28; D tentatively fits TRBD1 or TRBD2 (5 bases each). The CDR3 runs to 15 residues. Germline lookup yields CDR1 MDHEN and CDR2 SYDVKM. Trimming took 6 bases from V and 5 from J, leaving 16 bases between them. CDR3 sequence (DNA): TGTGCCAGCAGACTGACCGGGACCGCGACCGGGGAGCTGTTTTTT. The encoded protein is CASRLTGTATGELFF.

The table lists this clonotype with a few counts. The chain carries TRBV12-3 or TRBV12-4 and TRBJ2-7, with 8 bases identical to TRBD1. Trimming cost V 2 bases and J 7 bases; bases outside gene matches: 13. The CDR3 length is 16 residues. The CDR3 protein is CASSLSGQGPSYEQYF. CDR3 in DNA: TGTGCCAGCAGTTTAAGTGGACAGGGTCCAAGCTATGAGCAGTACTTC.

This clonotype was seen a handful of times. This sequence joins TRBV6-2 or TRBV6-3 and TRBJ2-3; 11 bases match TRBD2. The CDR3 loop spans 18 amino acids. In germline, CDR1 is MNHEY, CDR2 SVGEGT. Trimming took 2 bases from V and 0 from J; bases not matched to a gene: 7. DNA for the CDR3: TGTGCCAGCAGTTACAACCTAGCGGGAGGAACAAGCACAGATACGCAGTATTTT. Translation gives CASSYNLAGGTSTDTQYF.

This clonotype came up a few times. This rearrangement joins TRBV28 to TRBJ2-5; the D is unclear. CDR1 is MDHEN, CDR2 SYDVKM, per germline. CDR3 length equals 13 residues. V was pared by 6 bases and J by 4 bases, with 12 bases between. The CDR3 spells CASRGRAPETQYF. DNA for the CDR3: TGTGCCAGCAGGGGAAGAGCCCCAGAGACCCAGTACTTC.

This clonotype came up a few times. The V and J genes are TRBV24-1 and TRBJ1-2; TRBD1 matches at 7 bases. V lost 3 bases, J lost 1 base, and 13 bases stayed unmatched. The CDR3 sequence is 18 residues long. CDR1 and CDR2 from the germline V gene are KGHDR and SFDVKD. The CDR3 loop reads CATSDPDRDSALNYGYTF. CDR3 coding DNA: TGTGCCACCAGTGATCCAGATAGGGACAGCGCGCTTAACTATGGCTACACCTTC.

The chain employs TRBV28 and TRBJ2-1, with 7 nucleotides matching TRBD2. The CDR3 is 14 residues long. V was clipped by 5 bases and J by 7 bases; unmatched bases: 8. CDR1 is MDHEN, CDR2 SYDVKM, per germline. The CDR3: CASSASGIGNEQFF. The CDR3 DNA is TGTGCCAGCAGTGCAAGCGGGATCGGTAATGAGCAGTTCTTC.

This clonotype was counted many times. The rearrangement links TRBV11-2 to TRBJ2-1; 7 bases are shared with TRBD2. The CDR3 extends over 18 amino acids. CDR1 SGHAT and CDR2 FQNNGV come from the germline V gene. The V and J ends lost 2 bases and 7 bases, in that order; junction bases with no gene match: 17. The CDR3 here is CASSLPHHLAEVANEQFF. The CDR3 bases are TGTGCCAGCAGCTTACCCCACCATCTAGCGGAAGTCGCTAATGAGCAGTTCTTC.

V and J are TRBV7-9 and TRBJ2-1; 10 nucleotides match TRBD2. Per germline, CDR1 SEHNR and CDR2 FQNEAQ (reference sequence). V trimming: 6 bases; J trimming: 3 bases; junction bases outside the gene matches: 11. The CDR3 runs 17 residues. In DNA form, the CDR3 reads TGTGCCAGCAGTCACTCTAGCGGGAGAGTTAACTACAATGAGCAGTTCTTC. This encodes CASSHSSGRVNYNEQFF. The entire variable domain, with the rest obtained from reference TRBV7-9 and TRBJ2-1, is as follows: DTGVSQNPRHKITKRGQNVTFRCDPISEHNRLYWYRQTLGQGPEFLTYFQNEAQLEKSRLLSDRFSAERPKGSFSTLEIQRTEQGDSAMYLCASSHSSGRVNYNEQFFGPGTRLTVL.

This clonotype was counted between two and nine times. The gene calls are TRBV24-1 and TRBJ2-1, with TRBD2 as a possible D gene (5 bases). The length of the CDR3 is 17 residues. Germline V gene lookup returns CDR1 KGHDR and CDR2 SFDVKD. V was pared by 3 bases and J by 8 bases, with 22 bases between. The CDR3 spells CATSDAAGDFRRDEQFF. DNA of the CDR3: TGTGCCACCAGTGATGCGGCAGGAGATTTTAGGCGGGATGAGCAGTTCTTC.

There are many counts of this clonotype. This chain uses TRBV29-1 with TRBJ2-1; D may correspond to TRBD1 or TRBD2 (5 bases each). CDR1 and CDR2 from the germline V gene are SQVTM and ANQGSEA. This CDR3 comprises 10 residues. Trimming cost V 4 bases and J 9 bases, with 7 bases left between them. This CDR3 is CSVGGTEQFF. The CDR3 nucleotides read TGCAGCGTTGGTGGGACTGAGCAGTTCTTC.

Many counts were recorded for this clonotype. V usage is TRBV5-1 and J usage is TRBJ2-2, with no clear D. Looked up from germline, CDR1 is SGHRS and CDR2 is YFSETQ. The CDR3 runs 15 residues. Trimming stripped 0 bases from V and 1 base from J, with 7 bases between. The CDR3 nucleotides read TGCGCCAGCAGCTTGGTCTGGGAGAACACCGGGGAGCTGTTTTTT. It is translated as CASSLVWENTGELFF.

This clonotype appeared a few times. The chain's CDR3 is CASSLTTGVSQFF. CDR3 sequence (DNA): TGTGCCAGCAGTTTAACTACAGGGGTTAGTCAGTTCTTC. V gene TRBV28 combines with J gene TRBJ2-1, with 7 bases fitting TRBD1. After removal of 2 bases from V and 13 bases from J, the junction contained 8 bases not matched to a gene. Germline V gene lookup returns CDR1 MDHEN and CDR2 SYDVKM. The CDR3 covers 13 residues.

This chain links TRBV11-2 with TRBJ2-3; 7 bases are a match to TRBD2. Germline V gives CDR1 SGHAT, CDR2 FQNNGV. The CDR3 extends over 16 amino acids. The V segment lost 6 bases and the J segment 2 bases; nucleotides outside the gene matches: 11. The CDR3: CASRSSWGGNTDTQYF. Written as DNA, the CDR3 is TGTGCCAGCAGGAGCAGCTGGGGAGGGAACACAGATACGCAGTATTTT. Full variable domain (rest looked up from reference TRBV11-2 and TRBJ2-3): EAGVAQSPRYKIIEKRQSVAFWCNPISGHATLYWYQQILGQGPKLLIQFQNNGVVDDSQLPKDRFSAERLKGVDSTLKIQPAKLEDSAVYLCASRSSWGGNTDTQYFGPGTRLTVL.

This clonotype has a count of ten or more. This chain links TRBV28 with TRBJ1-1, with unresolved D. Germline-derived CDR1 and CDR2 are MDHEN and SYDVKM. Trimming cost V 6 bases and J 2 bases, with 7 bases left between them. This CDR3 has 12 residues. CDR3 sequence reads: CASRGGNTEAFF. The CDR3 DNA is TGTGCCAGCAGGGGTGGAAACACTGAAGCTTTCTTT.

This clonotype was detected only a few times. CDR3 residues: CASSLTGQVQETQYF. The CDR3, as DNA: TGTGCCAGCAGCTTAACGGGACAGGTCCAAGAGACCCAGTACTTC. This chain uses TRBV7-3 with TRBJ2-5; TRBD1 aligns across 8 bases. Per the germline V gene, CDR1 is SGHTA and CDR2 is FQGTGA. J was trimmed by 1 base and V by 0 bases; bases with no gene match: 1. This CDR3 has 15 amino acids.

This clonotype was counted a few times. The chain couples TRBV5-4 to TRBJ2-3; TRBD2 is a possible D gene (5 bases). Germline V gives CDR1 SGHNT, CDR2 YYREEE (reference sequence). The CDR3 consists of 16 residues. Trimming took off 4 bases at V and 2 bases at J, with 17 bases between the two ends. The CDR3 nucleotides read TGTGCCAGCAGCCCGCCCCGAAGCGGCGACACAGATACGCAGTATTTT. Encoded protein: CASSPPRSGDTDTQYF.